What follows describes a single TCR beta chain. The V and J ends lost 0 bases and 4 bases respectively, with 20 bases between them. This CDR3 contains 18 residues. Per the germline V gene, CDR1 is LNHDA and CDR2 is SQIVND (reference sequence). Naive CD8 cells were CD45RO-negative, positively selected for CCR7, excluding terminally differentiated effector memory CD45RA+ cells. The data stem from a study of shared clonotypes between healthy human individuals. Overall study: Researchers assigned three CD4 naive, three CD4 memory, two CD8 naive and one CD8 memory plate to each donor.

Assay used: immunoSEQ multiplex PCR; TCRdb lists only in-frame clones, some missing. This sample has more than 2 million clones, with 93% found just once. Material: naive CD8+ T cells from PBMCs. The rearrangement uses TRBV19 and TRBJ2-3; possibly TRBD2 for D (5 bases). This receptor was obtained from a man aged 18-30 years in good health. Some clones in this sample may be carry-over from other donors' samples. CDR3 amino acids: CASSIDEDWYSISDTQYF. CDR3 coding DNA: TGTGCCAGTAGTATAGATGAGGACTGGTATAGTATATCAGATACGCAGTATTTT.